These 14 T cell receptor beta chains came from one sample sequenced in a study of blood T cell repertoires in COVID-19. Clones were read by immunoSEQ multiplex PCR, and TCRdb kept only the in-frame ones, dropping some. The sample has some 57,000 clones, around 89% seen once; the top ten hold more than 10%. The sequenced material came from peripheral blood. Receptors were obtained from a man aged 55 to 69 with active COVID-19.

This clone was detected once. This rearrangement joins TRBV9 to TRBJ2-7; 8 bases align to TRBD2. V shed 4 bases and J 2 bases; nucleotides not matched to a gene: 11. The CDR3 covers 16 residues. CDR1 is SGDLS, CDR2 YYNGEE, per germline. CDR3: CASSQKPLADTYEQYF. The CDR3 DNA sequence: TGTGCCAGCAGCCAAAAACCACTAGCGGACACCTACGAGCAGTACTTC.

This chain connects TRBV5-1 to TRBJ2-1, with 10 bases lining up with TRBD2. Germline V gives CDR1 SGHRS, CDR2 YFSETQ. The CDR3 extends over 15 amino acids. V lost 2 bases, J lost 10 bases, and 9 bases stayed unmatched. CDR3 nucleotide sequence: TGCGCCAGCAGCTTCCGTCTAGCGGGAGTCGGGGAGCAGTTCTTC. This translates into CASSFRLAGVGEQFF.

In nucleotides, the CDR3 is TGTGCCAGCAGCGGACCCCAGGGAAAGTACTTC. It encodes CASSGPQGKYF. The chain employs TRBV7-9 and TRBJ2-5; D is perhaps TRBD1 (5 bases). This CDR3 is built from 11 residues. Germline V gives CDR1 SEHNR, CDR2 FQNEAQ (reference sequence). Trimming shortened V by 5 bases and J by 12 bases, and 13 bases separated the two germline ends.

The V and J genes are TRBV6-1 and TRBJ1-2, with 8 bases matching TRBD1. The CDR3 is made up of 16 amino acids. Losses at the gene ends were 4 bases for V and 2 bases for J; bases not matched to a gene: 9. CDR1 and CDR2 from the germline V gene are MNHNS and SASEGT. CDR3 loop: CASSAQSGGLNYGYTF. In DNA, the CDR3 is TGTGCCAGCAGTGCGCAATCAGGGGGCCTCAACTATGGCTACACCTTC.

V and J are TRBV7-9 and TRBJ2-3; 7 bases match TRBD1. Germline loops: CDR1 SEHNR, CDR2 FQNEAQ (reference sequence). The trim removed 2 bases at V and 2 bases at J, leaving 10 bases unmatched. The length of the CDR3 is 17 residues. The CDR3 DNA sequence: TGTGCCAGCAGCTTACTACTCCGGGACAGACCCACAGATACGCAGTATTTT. This codes for CASSLLLRDRPTDTQYF.

J is TRBJ1-6 and V is TRBV14; D is uncertain. Trimming took off 0 bases at V and 8 bases at J, with 8 bases between the two ends. This CDR3 is built from 14 residues. Germline V gene data show CDR1 as SGHDN and CDR2 as FVKESK. Written as DNA, the CDR3 is TGTGCCAGCAGCCAAGATCTCGGGGATTCACCCCTCCACTTT. It codes for CASSQDLGDSPLHF.

This chain links TRBV27 with TRBJ1-4; D is unresolved. The CDR3 runs 14 residues. Trimming took 3 bases from V and 7 from J, leaving 12 bases between them. CDR1 MNHEY and CDR2 SMNVEV come from the germline V gene (reference sequence). The CDR3 bases are TGTGCCAGCAGTTTGGTGGCGGGCGGTGAAAAACTGTTTTTT. This gives the protein CASSLVAGGEKLFF.

This clone was seen more than once but under ten times. This chain links TRBV4-2 with TRBJ1-1, with 7 bases identical to TRBD1. Unmatched junction bases numbered 7, after V lost 1 base and J lost 5 bases. The CDR3 is 15 amino acids. Germline loops: CDR1 LGHNA, CDR2 YNFKEQ. The CDR3 here is CASSQATDRDTEAFF. The DNA of the CDR3 is TGTGCCAGCAGCCAAGCTACTGACAGGGATACTGAAGCTTTCTTT.

This clone came up once. This chain connects TRBV29-1 to TRBJ2-1; 13 bases are a match to TRBD2. Germline V CDR1 and CDR2: SQVTM, ANQGSEA. The CDR3 loop spans 18 amino acids. With 5 bases clipped from V and 0 bases from J, the junction kept 10 bases outside the gene matches. CDR3: CSVKAGTSGVSSYNEQFF. The CDR3 DNA is TGCAGCGTTAAGGCCGGGACTAGCGGGGTGAGCTCCTACAATGAGCAGTTCTTC.

In its sample, this clone was seen once. The chain joins TRBV5-1 to TRBJ2-5; TRBD1 might be the D (5 bases). The germline V gene encodes CDR1 SGHRS and CDR2 YFSETQ. There are 14 residues in the CDR3. Trimming pared 4 bases from V and 6 bases from J, leaving 16 bases between. CDR3 coding DNA: TGCGCCAGCAGCCCAGGAAGGGGTTTCAAGACCCAGTACTTC. Protein sequence: CASSPGRGFKTQYF. Full variable domain (missing parts from reference TRBV5-1 and TRBJ2-5): KAGVTQTPRYLIKTRGQQVTLSCSPISGHRSVSWYQQTPGQGLQFLFEYFSETQRNKGNFPGRFSGRQFSNSRSEMNVSTLELGDSALYLCASSPGRGFKTQYFGPGTRLLVL.

The chain links TRBV5-6 to TRBJ2-2, with 10 bases aligning to TRBD1. CDR3 size: 15 residues. Germline CDR1 SGHDT, CDR2 YYEEEE. J was trimmed by 5 bases and V by 0 bases; bases with no gene match: 1. CDR3 nucleotides: TGTGCCAGCAGCTTGGGACAGGGGGCAACCGGGGAGCTGTTTTTT. It translates to CASSLGQGATGELFF. Full variable domain (remainder filled in from reference TRBV5-6 and TRBJ2-2): DAGVTQSPTHLIKTRGQQVTLRCSPKSGHDTVSWYQQALGQGPQFIFQYYEEEERQRGNFPDRFSGHQFPNYSSELNVNALLLGDSALYLCASSLGQGATGELFFGEGSRLTVL.

The chain carries TRBV10-2 and TRBJ2-7; no reliable D call. This CDR3 is built from 13 residues. Germline V CDR1 and CDR2: WSHSY, SAAADI. Trimming removed 2 bases from V and 2 bases from J, with 7 bases in between. DNA of the CDR3: TGCGCCAGCAGTGAGGCACGAGCCTACGAGCAGTACTTC. It specifies CASSEARAYEQYF.

V gene TRBV30 combines with J gene TRBJ1-5, with a tentative D call TRBD1 (6 bases). Deletions cut 2 bases from V and 4 bases from J, with 15 bases between. The germline gives CDR1 GTSNPN, CDR2 SVGIG (reference sequence). This CDR3 has 15 residues. The CDR3 coding sequence is TGTGCCTGGAGTCCACCTAGGACAGTTAATCAGCCCCAGCATTTT. Its protein product is CAWSPPRTVNQPQHF.

The chain couples TRBV19 to TRBJ2-2; D not resolved. The V end was cut by 3 bases, the J end by 4 bases, with 9 bases between. In germline, CDR1 is LNHDA, CDR2 SQIVND (reference sequence). CDR3 length equals 14 residues. The CDR3 coding sequence is TGTGCCAGTAGTATGCGGATCGGCACCGGGGAGCTGTTTTTT. Translated, it gives CASSMRIGTGELFF. The complete variable domain, with remaining parts taken from reference TRBV19 and TRBJ2-2, reads DGGITQSPKYLFRKEGQNVTLSCEQNLNHDAMYWYRQDPGQGLRLIYYSQIVNDFQKGDIAEGYSVSREKKESFPLTVTSAQKNPTAFYLCASSMRIGTGELFFGEGSRLTVL.